This T cell receptor (beta chain) is from a study of T cells after yellow fever vaccination (dated by TCRdb to between 2019 and 2020). About the investigation overall: The SMART-Seq v4 Ultra Low Input RNA kit was used to prepare libraries from fractions with low cell numbers. Blood was collected at multiple timepoints before and after primary and secondary immunization, and bulk PBMC replicates and cell subsets were isolated. To track T-cell clones before and after primary and booster YFV17D yellow fever vaccination, bulk TCR alpha and beta repertoires were sequenced longitudinally. Two healthy male donors, one aged 18 to 30 and one aged 30 to 39 years, were included in the cohort. Summary of the overall study and its limitations: Most clones expanded after primary vaccination were re-detected after the booster (around 96% of CD4 and approximately 85% of CD8), suggesting broad memory maintenance. The secondary T-cell response was found to be weaker but faster than the primary response, with a peak reached on day 5 rather than on day 15. A small share of clonotypes occurred in both CD4 and CD8 compartments, likely arising from convergent recombination. The study included only a couple of donors, which limits how far the findings can be generalized. Computational filtering was required because FACS-sorted repertoires could contain abundant contaminating clonotypes from the bulk population.

The CDR3, from cysteine to phenylalanine, totals 11 residues. The sequence is cut down to CDR3 DNA, 33 bases in frame from base 1. CDR1 is given as MDHEN and CDR2 as SYDVKM, both from the germline V gene. Relative to germline, V is 3 bases shorter and J is 6 bases shorter, with 4 bases between their ends. This clonotype came up a few times. The clone's antigen remains unknown. No much larger clone exists at a distance of one base, and base qualities are not known. Sequencing relied on an Illumina NovaSeq 6000. TCR cDNA was synthesized by 5'RACE template switching, which introduced a universal primer site and unique molecular identifiers. Priming of cDNA synthesis was performed from both the TCR alpha and TCR beta constant segments. Library amplification used two PCR steps, and the second PCR step added sample barcodes and sequencing adapters. Sequencing of libraries was done on Illumina HiSeq 2500 (2x100 bp) or NovaSeq (2x150 bp). Concerning the study's data processing: Reads were demultiplexed and collapsed into UMI consensus sequences with MIGEC, and V(D)J alignment was performed with MiXCR. Vaccine-responding clonotypes were identified with edgeR using replicate PBMC samples, with FDR below 0.01 and a log2 fold change above 5 up to day 15 being required. Each bulk clonotype received a CD4 or CD8 identity based on whether the sequenced CD4 or CD8 repertoire contained that clonotype at higher abundance. TCRdb reprocessing: public reads trimmed at Q25 with fastp, clones called with MiXCR, in-frame beta chains kept. Each CDR3 protein gets just one entry, which takes the most common genes and DNA from the rows behind it. These V and J calls derive from TCRdb rather than the authors' analysis. Recorded for this sample are 100,000 to 150,000 distinct CDR3 sequences; about 8.8% of them occurred a single time. The top ten constitute 30% to 40% of the sample.

The treatment or condition label here, explained by the study, means: live attenuated yellow fever vaccine strain. A standard Ficoll-Paque protocol was used to isolate PBMCs from peripheral blood. Dynabeads CD4 and CD8 positive selection kits were used to isolate CD4 and CD8 T-cell fractions. TriZol was used to extract RNA from bulk PBMCs, CD4 and CD8 fractions, and dextramer-positive and dextramer-negative fractions. The source is a man aged 18 to 35 who received the YFV17D yellow fever vaccine. This sample comprised CD8+ T cells sorted from PBMCs, obtained on the day of the yellow fever booster vaccination. The chain is encoded by TRBV28 joined to TRBJ2-3; there is no confident call for the D gene. The CDR3 protein sequence reads: CASSLMDTQYF. The DNA reads TGTGCCAGCAGTTTGATGGATACGCAGTATTTT. Full variable domain (CDR3 extended with the reference TRBV28 and TRBJ2-3 proteins): DVKVTQSSRYLVKRTGEKVFLECVQDMDHENMFWYRQDPGLGLRLIYFSYDVKMKEKGDIPEGYSVSREKKERFSLILESASTNQTSMYLCASSLMDTQYFGPGTRLTVL.